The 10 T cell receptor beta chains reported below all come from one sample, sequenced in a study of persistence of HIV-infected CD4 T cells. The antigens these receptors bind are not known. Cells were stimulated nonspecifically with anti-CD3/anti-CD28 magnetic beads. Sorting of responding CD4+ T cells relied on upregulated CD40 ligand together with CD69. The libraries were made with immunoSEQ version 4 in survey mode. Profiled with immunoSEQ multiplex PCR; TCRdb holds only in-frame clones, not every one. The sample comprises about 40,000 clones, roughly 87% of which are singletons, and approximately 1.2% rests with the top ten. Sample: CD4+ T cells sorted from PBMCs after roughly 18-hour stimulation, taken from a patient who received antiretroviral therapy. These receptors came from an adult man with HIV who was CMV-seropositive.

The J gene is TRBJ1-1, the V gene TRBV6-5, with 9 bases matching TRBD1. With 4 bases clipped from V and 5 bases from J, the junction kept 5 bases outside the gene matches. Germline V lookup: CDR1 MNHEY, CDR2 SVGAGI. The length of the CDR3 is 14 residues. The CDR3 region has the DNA TGTGCCAGCAGTTTCGACAGGGGGTTTACTGAAGCTTTCTTT. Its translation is CASSFDRGFTEAFF.

The CDR3 DNA sequence: TGTGCCAGCAGTCTCCGGGGCGAGCAGTACTTC. Its protein product is CASSLRGEQYF. The V call is TRBV11-1, the J call TRBJ2-7, with D perhaps TRBD2 (5 bases). The CDR3 length is 11 residues. With 6 bases removed from V and 6 bases from J, the gap between germline ends came to 9 bases. In germline, CDR1 is SGHAT, CDR2 FQDESV (reference sequence).

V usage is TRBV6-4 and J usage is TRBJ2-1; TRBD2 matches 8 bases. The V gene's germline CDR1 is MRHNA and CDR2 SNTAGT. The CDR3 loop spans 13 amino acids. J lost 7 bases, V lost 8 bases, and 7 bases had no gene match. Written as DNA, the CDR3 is TGTGCCAGCCGGGCGGGAGGCTTTAATGAGCAGTTCTTC. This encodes CASRAGGFNEQFF.

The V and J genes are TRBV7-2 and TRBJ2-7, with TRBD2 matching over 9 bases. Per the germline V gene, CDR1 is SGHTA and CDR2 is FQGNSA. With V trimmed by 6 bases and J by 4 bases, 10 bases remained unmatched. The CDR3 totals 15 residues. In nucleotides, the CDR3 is TGTGCCAGCAGTCGAGATGGTAGCGGGGGTTACGAGCAGTACTTC. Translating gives CASSRDGSGGYEQYF.

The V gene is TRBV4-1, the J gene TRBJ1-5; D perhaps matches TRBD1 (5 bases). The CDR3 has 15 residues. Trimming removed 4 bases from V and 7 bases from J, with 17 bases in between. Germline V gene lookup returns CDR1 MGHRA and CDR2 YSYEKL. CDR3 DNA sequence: TGCGCCAGCAGCCGTAGCGGTGCAGGGTCACAGCCCCAGCATTTT. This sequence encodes CASSRSGAGSQPQHF.

CDR3 coding DNA: TGTGCCAGCTCCAAAGCGGGGGCGTCTGGAAACACCATATATTTT. It codes for CASSKAGASGNTIYF. The gene calls are TRBV18 and TRBJ1-3, with a tentative D call TRBD1 (6 bases). The germline CDR1 and CDR2 sequences are KGHSH and LQKENI. Trimming cost V 6 bases and J 1 base, with 13 bases left between them. The CDR3 sequence is 15 residues long.

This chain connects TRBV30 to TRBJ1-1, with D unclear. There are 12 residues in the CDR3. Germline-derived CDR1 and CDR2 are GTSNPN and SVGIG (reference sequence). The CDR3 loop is CALGPRGTEAFF. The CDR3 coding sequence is TGTGCGTTGGGCCCTCGGGGCACTGAAGCTTTCTTT.

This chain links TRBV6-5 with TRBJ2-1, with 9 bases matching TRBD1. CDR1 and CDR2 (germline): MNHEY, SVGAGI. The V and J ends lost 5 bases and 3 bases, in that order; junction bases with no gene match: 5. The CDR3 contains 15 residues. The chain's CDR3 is CASSHHRGLYNEQFF. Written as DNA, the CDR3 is TGTGCCAGCAGTCACCACAGGGGGCTCTACAATGAGCAGTTCTTC.

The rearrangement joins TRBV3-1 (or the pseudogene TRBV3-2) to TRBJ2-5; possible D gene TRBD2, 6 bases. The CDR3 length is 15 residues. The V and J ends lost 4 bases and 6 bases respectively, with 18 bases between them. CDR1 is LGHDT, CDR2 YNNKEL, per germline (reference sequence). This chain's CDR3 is CASSPRTGGGQTQYF. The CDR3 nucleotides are TGTGCCAGCAGCCCCCGGACCGGGGGTGGGCAGACCCAGTACTTC.

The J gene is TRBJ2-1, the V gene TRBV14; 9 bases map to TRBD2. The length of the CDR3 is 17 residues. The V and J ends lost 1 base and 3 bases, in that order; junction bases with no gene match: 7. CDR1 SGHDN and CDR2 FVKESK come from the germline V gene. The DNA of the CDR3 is TGTGCCAGCAGCCAAGGTGGGCTAGCGGGGAACTACAATGAGCAGTTCTTC. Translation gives CASSQGGLAGNYNEQFF.